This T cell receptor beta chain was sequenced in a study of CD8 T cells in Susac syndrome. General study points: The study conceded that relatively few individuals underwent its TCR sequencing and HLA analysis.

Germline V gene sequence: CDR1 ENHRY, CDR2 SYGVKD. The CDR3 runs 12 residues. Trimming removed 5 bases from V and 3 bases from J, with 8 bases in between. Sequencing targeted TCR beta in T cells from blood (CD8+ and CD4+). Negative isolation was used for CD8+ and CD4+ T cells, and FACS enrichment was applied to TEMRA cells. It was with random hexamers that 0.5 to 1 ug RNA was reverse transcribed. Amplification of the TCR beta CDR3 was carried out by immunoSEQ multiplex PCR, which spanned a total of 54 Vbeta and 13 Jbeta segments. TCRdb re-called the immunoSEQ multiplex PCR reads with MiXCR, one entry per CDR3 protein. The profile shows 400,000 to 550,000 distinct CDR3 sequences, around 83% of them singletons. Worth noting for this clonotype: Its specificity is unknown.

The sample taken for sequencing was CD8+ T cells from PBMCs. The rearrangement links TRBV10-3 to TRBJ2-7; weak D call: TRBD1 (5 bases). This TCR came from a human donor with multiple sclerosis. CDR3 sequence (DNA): TGTGCCATCAGTAACGACAGCTACGAGCAGTACTTC. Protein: CAISNDSYEQYF.